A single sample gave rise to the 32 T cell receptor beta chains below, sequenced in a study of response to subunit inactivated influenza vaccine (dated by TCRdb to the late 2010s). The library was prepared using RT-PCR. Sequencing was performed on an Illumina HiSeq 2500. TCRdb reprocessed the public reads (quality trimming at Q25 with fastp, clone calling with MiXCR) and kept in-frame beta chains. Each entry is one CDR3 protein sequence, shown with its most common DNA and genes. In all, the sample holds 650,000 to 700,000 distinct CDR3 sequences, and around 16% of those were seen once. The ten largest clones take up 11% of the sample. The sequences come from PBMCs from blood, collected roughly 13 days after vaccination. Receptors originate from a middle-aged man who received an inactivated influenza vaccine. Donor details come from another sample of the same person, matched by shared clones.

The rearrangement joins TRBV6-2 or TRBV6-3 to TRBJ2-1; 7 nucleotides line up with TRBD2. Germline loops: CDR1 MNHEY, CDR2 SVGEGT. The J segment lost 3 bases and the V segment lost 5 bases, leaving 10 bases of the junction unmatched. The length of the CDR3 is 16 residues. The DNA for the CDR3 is TGTGCCAGCAGTCGGGCGGGAGTGCGCGTCTACAATGAGCAGTTCTTC. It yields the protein CASSRAGVRVYNEQFF.

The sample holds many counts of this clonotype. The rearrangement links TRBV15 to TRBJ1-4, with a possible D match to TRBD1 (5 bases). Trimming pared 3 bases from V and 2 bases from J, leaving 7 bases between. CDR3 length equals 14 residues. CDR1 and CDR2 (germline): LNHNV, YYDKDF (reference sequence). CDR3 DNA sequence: TGTGCCACCAGCAGCAGGGCGACTAATGAAAAACTGTTTTTT. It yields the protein CATSSRATNEKLFF.

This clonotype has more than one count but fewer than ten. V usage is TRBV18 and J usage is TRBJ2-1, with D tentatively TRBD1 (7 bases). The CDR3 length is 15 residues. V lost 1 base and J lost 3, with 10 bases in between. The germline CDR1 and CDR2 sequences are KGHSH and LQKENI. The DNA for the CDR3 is TGTGCCAGCTCACCACAGCAGGGGGGCTACAATGAGCAGTTCTTC. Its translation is CASSPQQGGYNEQFF.

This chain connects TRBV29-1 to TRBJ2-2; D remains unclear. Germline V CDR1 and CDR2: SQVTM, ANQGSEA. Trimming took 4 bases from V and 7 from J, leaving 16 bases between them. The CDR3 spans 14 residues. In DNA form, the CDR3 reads TGCAGCGTTGGGTGGGCCCGGAGAAGCGGGGAGCTGTTTTTT. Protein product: CSVGWARRSGELFF.

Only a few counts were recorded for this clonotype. The CDR3 protein is CASSLGTSGGVIYEQYF. DNA for the CDR3: TGCGCCAGCAGCTTGGGAACTAGCGGGGGAGTTATCTACGAGCAGTACTTC. The chain links TRBV5-1 to TRBJ2-7; TRBD2 matches 11 bases. V shed 0 bases, J shed 3 bases, and the junction held 8 bases outside the gene matches. The CDR3 covers 17 residues. Germline lookup yields CDR1 SGHRS and CDR2 YFSETQ.

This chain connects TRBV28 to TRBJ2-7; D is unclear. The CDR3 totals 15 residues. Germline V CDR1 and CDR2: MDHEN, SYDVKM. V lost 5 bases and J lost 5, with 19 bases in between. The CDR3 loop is CASSPLRAGPHEQYF. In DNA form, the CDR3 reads TGTGCCAGCAGTCCCCTCCGGGCAGGACCCCACGAGCAGTACTTC.

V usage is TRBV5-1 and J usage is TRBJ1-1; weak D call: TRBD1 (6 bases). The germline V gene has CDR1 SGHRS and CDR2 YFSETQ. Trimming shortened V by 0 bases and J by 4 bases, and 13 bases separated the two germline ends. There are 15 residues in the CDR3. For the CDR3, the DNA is TGCGCCAGCAGCTTGGGGGTACAGGGAAGCACTGAAGCTTTCTTT. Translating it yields CASSLGVQGSTEAFF.

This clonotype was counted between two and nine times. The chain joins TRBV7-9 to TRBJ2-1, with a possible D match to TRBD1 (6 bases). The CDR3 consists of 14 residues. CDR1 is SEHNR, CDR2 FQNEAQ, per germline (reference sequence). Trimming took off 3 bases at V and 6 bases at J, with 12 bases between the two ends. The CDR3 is CASSFPQGTNEQFF. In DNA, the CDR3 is TGTGCCAGCAGCTTCCCCCAGGGGACCAATGAGCAGTTCTTC. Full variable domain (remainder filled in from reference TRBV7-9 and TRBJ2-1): DTGVSQNPRHKITKRGQNVTFRCDPISEHNRLYWYRQTLGQGPEFLTYFQNEAQLEKSRLLSDRFSAERPKGSFSTLEIQRTEQGDSAMYLCASSFPQGTNEQFFGPGTRLTVL.

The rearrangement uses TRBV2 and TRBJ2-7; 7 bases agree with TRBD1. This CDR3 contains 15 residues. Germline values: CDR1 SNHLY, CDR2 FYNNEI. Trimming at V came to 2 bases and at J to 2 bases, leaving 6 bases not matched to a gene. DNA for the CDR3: TGTGCCAGCAGTGAAACCGGGACAGCAACCTACGAGCAGTACTTC. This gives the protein CASSETGTATYEQYF.

The CDR3 bases are TGCGCCAGCAGCCGCGATAGGGGGATGACGAACACCGGGGAGCTGTTTTTT. Translation gives CASSRDRGMTNTGELFF. This chain uses TRBV5-1 with TRBJ2-2; D may be TRBD1 (6 bases). Trimming stripped 4 bases from V and 0 bases from J, with 16 bases between. The CDR3 is 17 amino acids. Germline loops: CDR1 SGHRS, CDR2 YFSETQ.

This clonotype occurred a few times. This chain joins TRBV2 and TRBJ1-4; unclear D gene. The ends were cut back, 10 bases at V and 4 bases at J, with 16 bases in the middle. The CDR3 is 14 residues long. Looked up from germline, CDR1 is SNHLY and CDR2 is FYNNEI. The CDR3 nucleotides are TGTGCCACTCTCAACGGACTAAATAATGAAAAACTGTTTTTT. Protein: CATLNGLNNEKLFF.

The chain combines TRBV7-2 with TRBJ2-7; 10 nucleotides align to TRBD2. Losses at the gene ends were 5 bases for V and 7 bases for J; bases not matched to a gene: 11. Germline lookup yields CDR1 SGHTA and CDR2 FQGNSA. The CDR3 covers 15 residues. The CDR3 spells CASSPIAGGPREQYF. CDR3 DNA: TGTGCCAGCAGCCCTATAGCGGGAGGCCCTCGGGAGCAGTACTTC.

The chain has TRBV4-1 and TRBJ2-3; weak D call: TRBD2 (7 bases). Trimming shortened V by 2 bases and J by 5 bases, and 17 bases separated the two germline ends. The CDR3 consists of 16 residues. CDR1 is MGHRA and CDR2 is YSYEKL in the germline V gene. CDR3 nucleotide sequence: TGCGCCAGCAGCCAAAGAGGCGGGGGCCGTGGAGATACGCAGTATTTT. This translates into CASSQRGGGRGDTQYF.

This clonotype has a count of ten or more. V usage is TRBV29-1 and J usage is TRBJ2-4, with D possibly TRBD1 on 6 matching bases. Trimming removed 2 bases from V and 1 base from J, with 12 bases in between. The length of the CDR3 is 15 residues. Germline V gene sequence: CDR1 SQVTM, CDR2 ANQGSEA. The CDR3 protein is CSVESGGPAKNIQYF. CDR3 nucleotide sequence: TGCAGCGTTGAATCTGGGGGCCCTGCCAAAAACATTCAGTACTTC.

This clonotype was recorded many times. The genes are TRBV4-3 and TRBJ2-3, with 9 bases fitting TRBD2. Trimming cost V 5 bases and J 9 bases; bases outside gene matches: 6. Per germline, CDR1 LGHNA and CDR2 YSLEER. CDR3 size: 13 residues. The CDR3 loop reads CASSVLAGPTQYF. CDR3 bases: TGCGCCAGCAGCGTTCTAGCGGGACCAACGCAGTATTTT.

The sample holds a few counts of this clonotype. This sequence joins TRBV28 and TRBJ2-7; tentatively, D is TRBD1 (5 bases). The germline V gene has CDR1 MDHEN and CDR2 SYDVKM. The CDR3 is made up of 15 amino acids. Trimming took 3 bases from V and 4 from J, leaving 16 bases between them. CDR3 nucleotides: TGTGCCAGCAGTTTCCCGACACAGGCCCTATACGAGCAGTACTTC. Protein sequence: CASSFPTQALYEQYF.

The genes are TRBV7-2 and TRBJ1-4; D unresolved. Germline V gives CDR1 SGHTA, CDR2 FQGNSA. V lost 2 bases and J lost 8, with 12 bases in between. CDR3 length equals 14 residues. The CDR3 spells CASSLKFSSEKLFF. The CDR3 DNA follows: TGTGCCAGCAGCTTAAAATTTTCGAGCGAAAAACTGTTTTTT.

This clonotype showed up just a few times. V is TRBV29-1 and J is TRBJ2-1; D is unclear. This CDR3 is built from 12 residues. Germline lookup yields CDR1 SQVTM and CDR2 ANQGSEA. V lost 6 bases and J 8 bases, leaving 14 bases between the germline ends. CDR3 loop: CSVGGLGYEQFF. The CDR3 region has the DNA TGCAGCGTCGGCGGCCTTGGGTATGAGCAGTTCTTC.

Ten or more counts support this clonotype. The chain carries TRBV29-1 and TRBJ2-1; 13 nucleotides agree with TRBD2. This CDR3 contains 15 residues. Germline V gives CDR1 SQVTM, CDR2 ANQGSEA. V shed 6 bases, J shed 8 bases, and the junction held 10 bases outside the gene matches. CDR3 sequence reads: CSVELAGGPVDEQFF. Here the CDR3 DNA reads TGCAGCGTGGAACTAGCGGGAGGGCCGGTGGATGAGCAGTTCTTC.

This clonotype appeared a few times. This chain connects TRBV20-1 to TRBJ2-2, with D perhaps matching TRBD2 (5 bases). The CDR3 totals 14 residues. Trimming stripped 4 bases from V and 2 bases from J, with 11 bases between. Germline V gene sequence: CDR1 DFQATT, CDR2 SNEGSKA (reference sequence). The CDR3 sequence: CSAKPADNTGELFF. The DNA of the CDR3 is TGCAGTGCTAAACCAGCGGATAACACCGGGGAGCTGTTTTTT.

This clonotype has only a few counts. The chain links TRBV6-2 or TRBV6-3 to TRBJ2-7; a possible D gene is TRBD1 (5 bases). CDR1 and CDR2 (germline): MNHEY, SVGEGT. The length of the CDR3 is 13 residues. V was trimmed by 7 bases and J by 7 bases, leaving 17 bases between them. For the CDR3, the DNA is TGTGCCAGCACCGATCGCAGGGTGTCAGAGCAGTACTTC. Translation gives CASTDRRVSEQYF.

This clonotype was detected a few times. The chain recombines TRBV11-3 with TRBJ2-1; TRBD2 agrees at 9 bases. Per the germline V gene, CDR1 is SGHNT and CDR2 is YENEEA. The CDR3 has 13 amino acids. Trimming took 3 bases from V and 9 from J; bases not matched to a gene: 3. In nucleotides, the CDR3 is TGTGCCAGCAGCTTCATGACTAGCGGTGAGCAGTTCTTC. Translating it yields CASSFMTSGEQFF.

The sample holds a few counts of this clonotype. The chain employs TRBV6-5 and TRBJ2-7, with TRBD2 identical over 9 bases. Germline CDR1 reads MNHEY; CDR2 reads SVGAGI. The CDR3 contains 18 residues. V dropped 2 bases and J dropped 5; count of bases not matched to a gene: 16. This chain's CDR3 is CASSYPSGARGRVNEQYF. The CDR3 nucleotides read TGTGCCAGCAGTTACCCTAGCGGGGCTAGAGGCCGTGTGAACGAGCAGTACTTC.

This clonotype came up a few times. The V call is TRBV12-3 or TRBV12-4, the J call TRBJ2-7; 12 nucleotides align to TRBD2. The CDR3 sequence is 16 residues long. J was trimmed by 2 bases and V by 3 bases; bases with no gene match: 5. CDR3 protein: CASSFSRLAGAYEQYF. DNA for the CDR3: TGTGCCAGCAGTTTCTCCCGACTAGCGGGAGCCTACGAGCAGTACTTC.

The CDR3 DNA follows: TGTGCCACCAGGGATGAGGCGGCCCCGGGGTACAATGAGCAGTTCTTC. Encoded protein: CATRDEAAPGYNEQFF. The chain combines TRBV12-3 or TRBV12-4 with TRBJ2-1, with D perhaps matching TRBD1 or TRBD2 (5 bases each). With 10 bases removed from V and 4 bases from J, the gap between germline ends came to 23 bases. The CDR3 totals 16 residues.

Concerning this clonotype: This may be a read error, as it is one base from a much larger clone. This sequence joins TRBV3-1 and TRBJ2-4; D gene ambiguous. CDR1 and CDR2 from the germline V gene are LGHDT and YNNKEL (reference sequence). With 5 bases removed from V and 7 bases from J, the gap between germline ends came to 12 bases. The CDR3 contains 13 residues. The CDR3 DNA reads TGTGCCAGCAGCATTGGTAGATTGAACATTCAGTACTTC. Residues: CASSIGRLNIQYF.

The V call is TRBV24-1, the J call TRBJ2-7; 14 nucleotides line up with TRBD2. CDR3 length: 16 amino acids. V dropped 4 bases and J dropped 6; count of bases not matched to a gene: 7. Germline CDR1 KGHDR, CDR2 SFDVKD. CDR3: CATSDPGLAGGGEQYF. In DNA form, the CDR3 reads TGTGCCACCAGTGACCCCGGACTAGCGGGAGGCGGCGAGCAGTACTTC.

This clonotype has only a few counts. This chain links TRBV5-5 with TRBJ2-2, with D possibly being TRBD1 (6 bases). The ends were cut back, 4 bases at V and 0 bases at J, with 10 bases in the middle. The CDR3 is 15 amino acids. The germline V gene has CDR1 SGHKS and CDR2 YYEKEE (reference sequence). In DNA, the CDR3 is TGTGCCAGCAGCAGAGGACAGACGAACACCGGGGAGCTGTTTTTT. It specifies CASSRGQTNTGELFF.

CDR3 sequence (DNA): TGTGCCAGCAGTTACTCTGCCCCTGAGCAGTTCTTC. Amino acid sequence: CASSYSAPEQFF. The chain carries TRBV6-6 and TRBJ2-1; D is undetermined. This CDR3 region has 12 residues. Trimming pared 0 bases from V and 9 bases from J, leaving 6 bases between. Germline CDR1 is MNHNY and CDR2 is SVGAGI (reference sequence).

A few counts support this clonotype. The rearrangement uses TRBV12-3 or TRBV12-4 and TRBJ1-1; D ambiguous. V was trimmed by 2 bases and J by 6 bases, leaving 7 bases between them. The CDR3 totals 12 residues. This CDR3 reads CASSLRRAEAFF. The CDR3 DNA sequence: TGTGCCAGCAGTTTAAGGAGGGCTGAAGCTTTCTTT.

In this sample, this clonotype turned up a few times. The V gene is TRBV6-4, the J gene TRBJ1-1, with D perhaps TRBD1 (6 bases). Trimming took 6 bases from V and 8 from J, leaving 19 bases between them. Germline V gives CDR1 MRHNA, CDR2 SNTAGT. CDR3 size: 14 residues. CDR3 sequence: CASRAGTLRGEAFF. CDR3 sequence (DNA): TGTGCCAGCAGAGCCGGGACCCTTAGGGGGGAAGCTTTCTTT.

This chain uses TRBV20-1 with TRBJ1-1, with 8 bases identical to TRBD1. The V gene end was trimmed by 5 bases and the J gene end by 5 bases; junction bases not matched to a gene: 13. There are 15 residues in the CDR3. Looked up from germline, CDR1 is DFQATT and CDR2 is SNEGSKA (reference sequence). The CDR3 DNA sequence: TGCAGTGCTCCACAGGTGGACAGGGCGTCGACTGAAGCTTTCTTT. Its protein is CSAPQVDRASTEAFF.